This TCR beta chain is from a study of CXCR3-negative and CXCR3-positive naive CD8 T cells. UMI-labeled 5' RACE TRB cDNA libraries were prepared from the cells. After re-calling the 5' RACE reads, TCRdb lists one entry per CDR3 protein, DNA absent. Reported are some 6,000 distinct CDR3 sequences; the ten largest clones contain just over 2%. Investigators sorted each CD8+ T cell subset in triplicate, taking around 290,000 cells each time. This clonotype is classed as medium-sized (0.01 to 0.1%) by frequency. The antigen remains undetermined. The germline V gene has CDR1 SQVTM and CDR2 ANQGSEA. The CDR3 has 11 residues. Overall study results and limits: Both naive subsets, CXCR3-negative and CXCR3-positive, displayed similar TRBV-TRBJ usage, unlike memory cells. Comparison of naive subsets found surface CD5 to be comparable, and TCR strength was inferred on the basis of TRB CDR3 properties.

The sample consisted of naive CXCR3- CD8+ T cells from blood. Subset: CD45RO-CCR7+CD27+CD95- naive CD8+ T cells lacking CXCR3 (TNR3-). This clonotype was obtained from a human donor in good health. Some clones in this sample may be carry-over from other donors' samples. The V gene is TRBV29-1, the J gene TRBJ2-1; the TRBD1 assignment by TCRdb is unverifiable without DNA. Here the CDR3 reads CSVDPDNEQFF.